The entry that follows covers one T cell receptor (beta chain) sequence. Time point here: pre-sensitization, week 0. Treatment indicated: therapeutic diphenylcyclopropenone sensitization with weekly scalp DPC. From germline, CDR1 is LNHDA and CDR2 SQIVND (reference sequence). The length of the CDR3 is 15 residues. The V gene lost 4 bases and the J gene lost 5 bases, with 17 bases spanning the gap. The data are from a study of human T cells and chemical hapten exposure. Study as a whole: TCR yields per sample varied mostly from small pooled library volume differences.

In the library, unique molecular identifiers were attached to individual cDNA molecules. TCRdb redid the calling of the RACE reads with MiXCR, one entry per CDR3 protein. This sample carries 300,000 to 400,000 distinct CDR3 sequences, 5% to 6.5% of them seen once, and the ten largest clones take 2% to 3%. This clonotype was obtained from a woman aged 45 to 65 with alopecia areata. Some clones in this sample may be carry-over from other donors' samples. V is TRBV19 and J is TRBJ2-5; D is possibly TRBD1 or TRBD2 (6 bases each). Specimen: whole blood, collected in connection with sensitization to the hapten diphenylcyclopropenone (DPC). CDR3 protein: CASSKEGGREETQYF. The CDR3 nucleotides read TGTGCCAGTAGTAAGGAGGGGGGTAGGGAGGAGACCCAGTACTTC.